The rows below give T cell receptor beta chains drawn from one sample of a study of cytomegalovirus exposure and HLA in healthy donors. This table comes from immunoSEQ multiplex PCR, and its TCRdb copy is limited to in-frame clones, with some not included. The sample contains approximately 100,000 clones, around 85% of which appear only once. The source material was PBMCs. Source of these receptors: a woman younger than 45 in good health and CMV-seronegative. CDR3s include the opening cysteine and the closing phenylalanine or tryptophan.

v_call	j_call	cdr3_aa
TRBV2	TRBJ2-6	CASSSDREAGANVLTF
TRBV18	TRBJ2-1	CASSLRGLGQFF
TRBV4-2	TRBJ2-2	CASSQGDTNTGELFF
TRBV7-9	TRBJ1-2	CASSAPGQGFSGYTF
TRBV15	TRBJ2-1	CATSRDASRTGFWSAYNEQFF
TRBV9	TRBJ2-7	CASSEHRSSYEQYF
TRBV5-1	TRBJ1-1	CASSLGLSYTEAFF
TRBV10-3	TRBJ1-4	CATQELTNEKLFF
TRBV7-3	TRBJ2-2	CASSASQGPGELFF
TRBV6-5	TRBJ2-7	CASSYRDRPYEQYF
TRBV6-1	TRBJ1-5	CASSERLRGQPQHF
TRBV19	TRBJ1-1	CASREHRDRPAAFF
TRBV7-3	TRBJ2-4	CASSRGGTKNIQYF
TRBV5-4	TRBJ2-4	CASSRQGAKNIQYF
TRBV7-9	TRBJ2-7	CASSLAGEKSYEQYF